The source of this TCR beta chain is a study of OX40 agonist ivuxolimab in advanced cancers. The CDR3 runs to 12 residues. The germline V gene encodes CDR1 SEHNR and CDR2 FQNEAQ (reference sequence). The V end lost 3 bases, the J end lost 5 bases, and 4 bases lay between the germline ends. TCRdb's table, derived via immunoSEQ multiplex PCR, lists solely in-frame clones and lacks some. The data contain about 30,000 clones, roughly 84% of them singletons. This TCR was recovered from an adult with an advanced solid tumor such as melanoma, head and neck, liver or kidney cancer. This chain connects TRBV7-9 to TRBJ1-4; D is uncertain. Sequencing was performed on CD4+ or CD8+ T cells sorted from blood, taken in a trial of the OX40 agonist ivuxolimab. CDR3 bases: TGTGCCAGCAGCTTTTACAATGAAAAACTGTTTTTT. Translating it yields CASSFYNEKLFF.